These 19 T cell receptor beta chains share one sample of origin, sequenced in a study of T cell responses to AZD1222 COVID-19 vaccine. Method: immunoSEQ multiplex PCR; TCRdb's copy keeps in-frame clones and lacks some. This table has about 120,000 clones, about 92% appearing once. The sample was peripheral blood, taken 28 days after the second AZD1222 dose. The origin of the receptors is an adult who received the AZD1222 COVID-19 vaccine.

The rearrangement joins TRBV6-5 to TRBJ2-7; TRBD2 aligns across 8 bases. CDR1 MNHEY and CDR2 SVGAGI come from the germline V gene. The CDR3 extends over 14 amino acids. V shed 6 bases, J shed 7 bases, and the junction held 11 bases outside the gene matches. The CDR3 bases are TGTGCCAGCAGCAGGGTAGCGGGAACGCGTGAGCAGTACTTC. Its translation: CASSRVAGTREQYF.

The V gene is TRBV4-3, the J gene TRBJ1-2; weak D call: TRBD1 (5 bases). The CDR3 is 17 amino acids. Per germline, CDR1 LGHNA and CDR2 YSLEER. Trimming removed 4 bases at V and 2 bases at J, with 20 bases between. The CDR3 is CASSRVARGVENYGYTF. The CDR3 DNA follows: TGCGCCAGCAGCCGGGTCGCTCGGGGGGTAGAGAACTATGGCTACACCTTC.

The gene calls are TRBV3-1 (or the pseudogene TRBV3-2) and TRBJ1-6, with TRBD1 as a possible D gene (5 bases). Germline lookup yields CDR1 LGHDT and CDR2 YNNKEL (reference sequence). The CDR3 sequence is 14 residues long. The V end lost 1 base, the J end lost 9 bases, and 10 bases lay between the germline ends. The CDR3 DNA reads as TGTGCCAGCAGCCAAGTCACAGGAAGTTCACCCCTCCACTTT. Translating it yields CASSQVTGSSPLHF.

This rearrangement joins TRBV6-5 to TRBJ2-7, with D hard to call. The CDR3 sequence is 13 residues long. Deletions cut 5 bases from V and 2 bases from J, with 10 bases between. Germline V gives CDR1 MNHEY, CDR2 SVGAGI. The CDR3 DNA is TGTGCCAGCAGTAGGACGGATACCTACGAGCAGTACTTC. Translated: CASSRTDTYEQYF.

This chain joins TRBV10-1 and TRBJ2-7; 8 positions match TRBD2. This CDR3 contains 15 residues. Germline V gene lookup returns CDR1 WNHNN and CDR2 SYGVQD (reference sequence). With 6 bases clipped from V and 2 bases from J, the junction kept 9 bases outside the gene matches. The CDR3 protein is CASRPRTSRTYEQYF. CDR3 sequence (DNA): TGCGCCAGCAGACCACGGACTAGCAGAACCTACGAGCAGTACTTC.

This sequence joins TRBV6-5 and TRBJ1-1; 11 bases align to TRBD1. CDR3 length equals 15 residues. The V segment lost 10 bases and the J segment 5 bases; nucleotides outside the gene matches: 12. Germline lookup yields CDR1 MNHEY and CDR2 SVGAGI. CDR3 bases: TGTGCCACCGGCGGGACAGGGGGATTAGGAACTGAAGCTTTCTTT. Translated: CATGGTGGLGTEAFF.

This clone came up a few times. This chain uses TRBV12-3 or TRBV12-4 with TRBJ2-7, with TRBD1 identical over 9 bases. This CDR3 has 13 residues. V trimming: 3 bases; J trimming: 7 bases; junction bases outside the gene matches: 4. CDR3 region: CASSFGTGREQYF. The CDR3 coding sequence is TGTGCCAGCAGTTTTGGGACAGGGCGGGAGCAGTACTTC.

This clone was detected only once. This chain connects TRBV19 to TRBJ1-1; 7 nucleotides align to TRBD1. This CDR3 contains 14 residues. Germline V gene lookup returns CDR1 LNHDA and CDR2 SQIVND (reference sequence). V shed 5 bases, J shed 4 bases, and the junction held 7 bases outside the gene matches. The DNA of the CDR3 is TGTGCCAGTAGTCCTGACCCAGGGGGCACTGAAGCTTTCTTT. Residues: CASSPDPGGTEAFF. The complete variable domain, with remaining parts taken from reference TRBV19 and TRBJ1-1, reads DGGITQSPKYLFRKEGQNVTLSCEQNLNHDAMYWYRQDPGQGLRLIYYSQIVNDFQKGDIAEGYSVSREKKESFPLTVTSAQKNPTAFYLCASSPDPGGTEAFFGQGTRLTVV.

A single count supports this clone. The rearrangement links TRBV6-2 or TRBV6-3 to TRBJ1-2; tentatively, D is TRBD1 (6 bases). Germline V CDR1 and CDR2: MNHEY, SVGEGT. V was trimmed by 6 bases and J by 5 bases, leaving 19 bases between them. CDR3 length: 15 amino acids. The CDR3 region is CASSPPSQGWYGYTF. The DNA for the CDR3 is TGTGCCAGCAGCCCCCCCTCGCAGGGGTGGTATGGCTACACCTTC.

CDR3 nucleotide sequence: TGTGCCAGCTCTCCAGGGGCCCCTAGGTCCCAGCATTTT. Amino acids: CASSPGAPRSQHF. This chain joins TRBV12-3 or TRBV12-4 and TRBJ1-5, with TRBD1 as a possible D gene (6 bases). V was trimmed by 8 bases and J by 11 bases, leaving 19 bases between them. The CDR3 length is 13 residues.

The J gene is TRBJ1-1, the V gene TRBV12-3 or TRBV12-4; perhaps TRBD1 as D (6 bases). The CDR3 is 13 residues long. V lost 3 bases and J lost 3, with 8 bases in between. The CDR3 loop reads CASSLRGDTEAFF. The CDR3, as DNA: TGTGCCAGCAGTTTGAGGGGGGACACTGAAGCTTTCTTT.

V gene TRBV3-1 (or the pseudogene TRBV3-2) combines with J gene TRBJ2-7; D unclear. V gave up 2 bases and J gave up 2 bases, with 10 bases separating them. Germline loops: CDR1 LGHDT, CDR2 YNNKEL (reference sequence). The CDR3 has 14 amino acids. The CDR3, as DNA: TGTGCCAGCAGCCAACAGCTGCTGGCCTACGAGCAGTACTTC. Its translation: CASSQQLLAYEQYF.

The gene calls are TRBV7-6 and TRBJ2-3; D unresolved. Germline CDR1 and CDR2: SGHVS and FNYEAQ. This CDR3 region has 19 residues. Trimming stripped 1 base from V and 0 bases from J, with 20 bases between. CDR3 sequence: CASSLDTDRPVSSTDTQYF. In DNA, the CDR3 is TGTGCCAGCAGCTTAGATACCGACCGCCCCGTTTCTAGCACAGATACGCAGTATTTT.

This chain joins TRBV6-5 and TRBJ2-6, with no clear D. V dropped 7 bases and J dropped 4 bases, with 11 bases sitting between them. The CDR3 spans 14 residues. Germline lookup yields CDR1 MNHEY and CDR2 SVGAGI. The CDR3 DNA sequence: TGTGCCAGCACCCGCGGTGGCGGGGCCAACGTCCTGACTTTC. It yields the protein CASTRGGGANVLTF.

The V gene is TRBV30, the J gene TRBJ2-3; 12 bases agree with TRBD2. The CDR3 totals 15 residues. After removal of 2 bases from V and 6 bases from J, the junction contained 6 bases not matched to a gene. Germline assignment: CDR1 GTSNPN and CDR2 SVGIG (reference sequence). The CDR3: CAWSRLAGDGDTQYF. CDR3 coding DNA: TGTGCCTGGAGTCGACTAGCGGGAGACGGGGATACGCAGTATTTT.

This sequence joins TRBV7-2 and TRBJ1-1, with D possibly matching TRBD1 (5 bases). The CDR3 runs 14 residues. The germline V gene has CDR1 SGHTA and CDR2 FQGNSA. V lost 4 bases, J lost 4 bases, and 13 bases lay in between. This chain's CDR3 is CASSWGTEGTEAFF. The CDR3 coding sequence is TGTGCCAGCAGCTGGGGGACGGAGGGCACTGAAGCTTTCTTT.

V and J are TRBV24-1 and TRBJ1-3; D is unresolved. V lost 5 bases and J 0 bases, leaving 22 bases between the germline ends. The CDR3 is made up of 19 amino acids. Germline V CDR1 and CDR2: KGHDR, SFDVKD. Written as DNA, the CDR3 is TGTGCCACCAGTGGTCTTATTTATCTTCTCCTAAGCTCTGGAAACACCATATATTTT. Translation gives CATSGLIYLLLSSGNTIYF.

The chain links TRBV7-9 to TRBJ2-3; the D is unclear. Germline V gene sequence: CDR1 SEHNR, CDR2 FQNEAQ (reference sequence). The V gene lost 3 bases and the J gene lost 2 bases, with 6 bases spanning the gap. CDR3 size: 13 residues. CDR3 nucleotides: TGTGCCAGCAGCTTGGGATCCACAGATACGCAGTATTTT. Protein product: CASSLGSTDTQYF.

The CDR3 DNA follows: TGCGCCAGCAGCTTGTCCCATGCTGGAAACACCATATATTTT. Encoded protein: CASSLSHAGNTIYF. The chain has TRBV5-1 and TRBJ1-3; D not resolved. V was clipped by 1 base and J by 2 bases, with 7 bases between them. Germline CDR1 SGHRS, CDR2 YFSETQ. This CDR3 is 14 amino acids long.